This T cell receptor (beta chain) was captured in a study of T cells in Graves' hyperthyroidism and ophthalmopathy. Study outcomes and limitations: Blood held most thyroid clonotypes expanded above 0.001 frequency. Ophthalmopathy, which appeared later, was predicted by the model a median about 6.8 months before onset.

Trimming took 6 bases from V and 1 from J, leaving 9 bases between them. This CDR3 contains 13 residues. The germline CDR1 and CDR2 sequences are ENHRY and SYGVKD. The source material, RNA transcripts, was used to amplify TCR beta CDR3 regions. A set of HTBI primers served as the primers for a first-round RT-PCR of the TCR CDR3. One entry per CDR3 protein, called by TCRdb with MiXCR from the multiplex PCR reads. The table shows approximately 250,000 distinct CDR3 sequences, with roughly 22% occurring only once. This clonotype was detected ten times or more. The antigen remains unidentified. Orbital computed tomography and thyroid ultrasound, together with serum TRAb and thyroxine and clinical symptoms, were used for diagnoses.

This chain joins TRBV10-3 and TRBJ1-1; D is unclear. Sequenced: blood. This receptor was identified in a woman aged 40 to 50 with Graves' ophthalmopathy. The CDR3 DNA reads as TGTGCCATCAGACAGACACAGAACACTGAAGCTTTCTTT. It specifies CAIRQTQNTEAFF.